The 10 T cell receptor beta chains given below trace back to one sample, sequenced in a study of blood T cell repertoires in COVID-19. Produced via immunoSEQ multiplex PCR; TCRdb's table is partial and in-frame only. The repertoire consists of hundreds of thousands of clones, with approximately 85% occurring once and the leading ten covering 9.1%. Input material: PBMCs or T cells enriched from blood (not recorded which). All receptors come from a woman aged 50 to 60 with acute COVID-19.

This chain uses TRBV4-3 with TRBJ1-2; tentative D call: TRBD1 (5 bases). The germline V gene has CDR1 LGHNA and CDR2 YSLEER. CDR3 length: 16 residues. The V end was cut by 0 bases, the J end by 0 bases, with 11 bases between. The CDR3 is CASSQDGGSSNYGYTF. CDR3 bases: TGCGCCAGCAGCCAAGACGGGGGGTCCTCTAACTATGGCTACACCTTC.

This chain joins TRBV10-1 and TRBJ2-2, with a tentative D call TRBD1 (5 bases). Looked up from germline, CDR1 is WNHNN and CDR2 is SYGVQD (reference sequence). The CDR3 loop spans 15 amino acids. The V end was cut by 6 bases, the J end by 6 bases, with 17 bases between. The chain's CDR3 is CASRESRAGPGELFF. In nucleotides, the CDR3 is TGCGCCAGCAGAGAAAGCAGGGCCGGGCCCGGGGAGCTGTTTTTT.

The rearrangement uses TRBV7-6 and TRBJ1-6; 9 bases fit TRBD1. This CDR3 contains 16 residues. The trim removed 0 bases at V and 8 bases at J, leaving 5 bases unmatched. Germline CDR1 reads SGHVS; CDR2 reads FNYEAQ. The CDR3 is CASSLAPGTGYSPLHF. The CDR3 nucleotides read TGTGCCAGCAGCTTAGCGCCCGGGACAGGGTATTCACCCCTCCACTTT.

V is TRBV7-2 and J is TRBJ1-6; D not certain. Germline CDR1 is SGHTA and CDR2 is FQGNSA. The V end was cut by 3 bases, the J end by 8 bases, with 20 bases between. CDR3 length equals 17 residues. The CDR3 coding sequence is TGTGCCAGCAGCTTGGAGCCTCCGCCGGGTACTCATTCACCCCTCCACTTT. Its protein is CASSLEPPPGTHSPLHF.

The CDR3, as DNA: TGTGCCAGCAGCTTATTGCAGAATCAGCCCCAGCATTTT. Translation gives CASSLLQNQPQHF. The chain couples TRBV7-8 to TRBJ1-5; the D is unclear. This CDR3 contains 13 residues. Trimming removed 2 bases at V and 4 bases at J, with 6 bases between. Germline CDR1 and CDR2: SGHVS and FQNEAQ. Drawing the rest from reference TRBV7-8 and TRBJ1-5, the complete variable domain is GAGVSQSPRYKVAKRGQDVALRCDPISGHVSLFWYQQALGQGPEFLTYFQNEAQLDKSGLPSDRFFAERPEGSVSTLKIQRTQQEDSAVYLCASSLLQNQPQHFGDGTRLSIL.

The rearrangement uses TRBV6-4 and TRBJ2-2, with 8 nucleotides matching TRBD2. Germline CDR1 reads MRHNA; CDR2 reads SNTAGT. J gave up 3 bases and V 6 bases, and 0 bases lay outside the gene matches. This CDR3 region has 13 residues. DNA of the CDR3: TGTGCCAGCAGGGGACTAGACACCGGGGAGCTGTTTTTT. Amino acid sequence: CASRGLDTGELFF.

This CDR3 is CASSEDWGWVGELFF. In DNA form, the CDR3 reads TGTGCCAGTAGTGAGGACTGGGGTTGGGTCGGGGAGCTGTTTTTT. This sequence joins TRBV19 and TRBJ2-2; TRBD2 might be the D (5 bases). Germline V gene data show CDR1 as LNHDA and CDR2 as SQIVND (reference sequence). V dropped 5 bases and J dropped 7 bases, with 17 bases sitting between them. The CDR3 has 15 residues. The variable domain in full, completed from reference TRBV19 and TRBJ2-2, reads DGGITQSPKYLFRKEGQNVTLSCEQNLNHDAMYWYRQDPGQGLRLIYYSQIVNDFQKGDIAEGYSVSREKKESFPLTVTSAQKNPTAFYLCASSEDWGWVGELFFGEGSRLTVL.

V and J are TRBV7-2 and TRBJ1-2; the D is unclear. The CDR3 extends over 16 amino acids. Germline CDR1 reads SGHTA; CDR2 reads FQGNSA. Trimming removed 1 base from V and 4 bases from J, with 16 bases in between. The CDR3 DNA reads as TGTGCCAGCAGCTTAGACTTCCAGGCAGGTCCCTATGGCTACACCTTC. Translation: CASSLDFQAGPYGYTF.

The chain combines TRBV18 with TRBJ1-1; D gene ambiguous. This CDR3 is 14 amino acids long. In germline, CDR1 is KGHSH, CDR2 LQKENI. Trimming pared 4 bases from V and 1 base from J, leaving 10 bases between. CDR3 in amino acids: CASSLKQQNTEAFF. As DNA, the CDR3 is TGTGCCAGCTCACTTAAACAGCAGAACACTGAAGCTTTCTTT.

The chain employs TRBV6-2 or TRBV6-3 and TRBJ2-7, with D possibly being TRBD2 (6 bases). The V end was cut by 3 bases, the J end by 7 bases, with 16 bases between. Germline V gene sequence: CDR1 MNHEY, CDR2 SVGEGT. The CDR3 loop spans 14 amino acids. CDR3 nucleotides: TGTGCCAGCAGTTATTTGGGAGGTAATCCTGAGCAGTACTTC. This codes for CASSYLGGNPEQYF.